This T cell receptor beta chain stems from a study of OX40 agonist ivuxolimab in advanced cancers. As for the study in general: The eligibility criteria allowed prior anti-PD-1, anti-PD-L1 or anti-CTLA-4 therapy, and around 40% had some.

Sampled blood was obtained at baseline, cycle 4 day 1, and cycle 7 day 1. Sequencing used immunoSEQ multiplex PCR; TCRdb keeps in-frame clones, though not all of them. This sample carries over 25,000 clones, 85% of them seen once, and the ten largest clones take 48%. The source material was CD4+ or CD8+ T cells sorted from blood, sampled in a trial of the OX40 agonist ivuxolimab. The TCR originated in an adult with an advanced solid tumor such as melanoma, head and neck, liver or kidney cancer.

The CDR3 DNA reads TGTGCCAGCAGTAACCGGGCCCTTAGCAATCAGCCCCAGCATTTT. Translation gives CASSNRALSNQPQHF. The chain carries TRBV28 and TRBJ1-5, with D unclear. This CDR3 contains 15 residues. Germline V gives CDR1 MDHEN, CDR2 SYDVKM. Trimming took 5 bases from V and 0 from J, leaving 11 bases between them. The full variable domain, its missing parts supplied by reference TRBV28 and TRBJ1-5, is DVKVTQSSRYLVKRTGEKVFLECVQDMDHENMFWYRQDPGLGLRLIYFSYDVKMKEKGDIPEGYSVSREKKERFSLILESASTNQTSMYLCASSNRALSNQPQHFGDGTRLSIL.